Shown below are 24 T cell receptor beta chains from a single sample sequenced in a study of T cell responses to AZD1222 COVID-19 vaccine. TCRdb's copy holds only in-frame clones and misses some; the assay was immunoSEQ multiplex PCR. The sample yields about 110,000 clones, around 92% seen once. The sample in question was peripheral blood, obtained on day 0 of AZD1222 vaccination. These receptors originate from an adult in good health.

The chain joins TRBV7-8 to TRBJ1-5; D ambiguous. CDR1 SGHVS and CDR2 FQNEAQ come from the germline V gene. V lost 2 bases to trimming and J lost 6 bases, with 11 bases between them. The CDR3 consists of 14 residues. CDR3 bases: TGTGCCAGCAGCTTAAGTGCTGCGGTTCAGCCCCAGCATTTT. This encodes CASSLSAAVQPQHF.

The J gene is TRBJ1-1, the V gene TRBV11-3; TRBD1 matches at 7 bases. With 0 bases clipped from V and 10 bases from J, the junction kept 5 bases outside the gene matches. The CDR3 covers 13 residues. The germline gives CDR1 SGHNT, CDR2 YENEEA. The CDR3 here is CASSLDQGGPAFF. CDR3 nucleotide sequence: TGTGCCAGCAGCTTAGATCAGGGGGGTCCAGCTTTCTTT.

This chain joins TRBV30 and TRBJ1-5; 7 positions agree with TRBD1. The V and J ends lost 2 bases and 2 bases, in that order; junction bases with no gene match: 12. Germline assignment: CDR1 GTSNPN and CDR2 SVGIG (reference sequence). There are 17 residues in the CDR3. The CDR3 loop reads CAWSQRTGGLGNQPQHF. The DNA for the CDR3 is TGTGCCTGGAGTCAGCGGACAGGAGGTTTGGGCAATCAGCCCCAGCATTTT.

The CDR3 region is CASSRPGDHYNEQYF. Written as DNA, the CDR3 is TGTGCCAGCAGCCGACCAGGGGATCATTACAACGAGCAGTACTTC. This rearrangement joins TRBV7-9 to TRBJ2-7; possibly TRBD1 for D (6 bases). Germline V gene data show CDR1 as SEHNR and CDR2 as FQNEAQ (reference sequence). This CDR3 spans 15 amino acids. The V gene lost 5 bases and the J gene lost 5 bases, with 19 bases spanning the gap.

In this sample, this clone turned up a few times. The chain links TRBV18 to TRBJ2-1, with 12 positions matching TRBD2. Germline CDR1 is KGHSH and CDR2 is LQKENI. V was pared by 3 bases and J by 7 bases, with 7 bases of the junction left unmatched. The CDR3 consists of 16 residues. CDR3 DNA sequence: TGTGCCAGCTCACCTATGCTAGCGGGGGGGATAAATGAGCAGTTCTTC. Its translation: CASSPMLAGGINEQFF.

J is TRBJ2-2 and V is TRBV15; 7 nucleotides match TRBD2. This CDR3 comprises 17 residues. Trimming at V came to 5 bases and at J to 4 bases, leaving 13 bases not matched to a gene. Germline V CDR1 and CDR2: LNHNV, YYDKDF (reference sequence). The CDR3, as DNA: TGTGCCACCAGCTTCACGTCCGGACTAGTCGGCACCGGGGAGCTGTTTTTT. Translation gives CATSFTSGLVGTGELFF.

The chain is built from TRBV5-5 and TRBJ1-6, with no clear D. Per the germline V gene, CDR1 is SGHKS and CDR2 is YYEKEE (reference sequence). CDR3 length equals 15 residues. V was clipped by 0 bases and J by 2 bases, with 6 bases between them. The chain's CDR3 is CASSLEGPYNSPLHF. In DNA form, the CDR3 reads TGTGCCAGCAGCTTGGAAGGGCCCTATAATTCACCCCTCCACTTT.

V gene TRBV11-2 combines with J gene TRBJ1-2; D call uncertain. The CDR3 length is 13 residues. The germline CDR1 and CDR2 sequences are SGHAT and FQNNGV. V dropped 3 bases and J dropped 7 bases, with 12 bases sitting between them. The CDR3 DNA reads TGTGCCAGCAGCTTCGGCAGATCGGCTGGCTACACCTTC. It encodes CASSFGRSAGYTF.

V is TRBV5-5 and J is TRBJ2-2; TRBD1 matches at 8 bases. Germline V CDR1 and CDR2: SGHKS, YYEKEE (reference sequence). Losses at the gene ends were 4 bases for V and 9 bases for J; bases not matched to a gene: 5. The CDR3 sequence is 13 residues long. Written as DNA, the CDR3 is TGTGCCAGCAGCCCTCAGGGGGCCAGGGAGCTGTTTTTT. Translating gives CASSPQGARELFF.

The chain employs TRBV7-8 and TRBJ2-7, with D tentatively TRBD1 (5 bases). V lost 3 bases and J 6 bases, leaving 15 bases between the germline ends. Germline V gene lookup returns CDR1 SGHVS and CDR2 FQNEAQ. The CDR3 loop spans 14 amino acids. CDR3 in amino acids: CASSFNAPQGEQYF. In DNA, the CDR3 is TGTGCCAGCAGCTTTAATGCCCCTCAGGGCGAGCAGTACTTC.

About this clone: This specimen includes other DNA sequences encoding the same CDR3. The chain recombines TRBV18 with TRBJ2-3; a possible D gene is TRBD1 (6 bases). This CDR3 is built from 15 residues. The germline V and J ends were trimmed by 0 bases and 3 bases, with 10 bases remaining between them. Germline CDR1 reads KGHSH; CDR2 reads LQKENI. CDR3 residues: CASSPPQGRTDTQYF. The CDR3 nucleotides are TGTGCCAGCTCACCACCCCAGGGGCGAACAGATACGCAGTATTTT.

In its sample, this clone was seen a few times. The chain joins TRBV7-2 to TRBJ1-2; D not resolved. V lost 7 bases and J lost 3, with 12 bases in between. Looked up from germline, CDR1 is SGHTA and CDR2 is FQGNSA. There are 13 residues in the CDR3. CDR3 sequence: CASTEPPDYGYTF. The CDR3 DNA follows: TGTGCCAGCACCGAGCCTCCAGACTATGGCTACACCTTC.

The chain uses TRBV18 and TRBJ2-7; D unclear. Germline CDR1 KGHSH, CDR2 LQKENI. The V end lost 3 bases, the J end lost 3 bases, and 3 bases lay between the germline ends. The CDR3 spans 11 residues. Here the CDR3 DNA reads TGTGCCAGCTCACCGGGCTACGAGCAGTACTTC. This gives the protein CASSPGYEQYF. Looking up the rest from reference TRBV18 and TRBJ2-7 gives the full variable domain: NAGVMQNPRHLVRRRGQEARLRCSPMKGHSHVYWYRQLPEEGLKFMVYLQKENIIDESGMPKERFSAEFPKEGPSILRIQQVVRGDSAAYFCASSPGYEQYFGPGTRLTVT.

V and J are TRBV5-1 and TRBJ2-3; no clear D. The CDR3 contains 15 residues. Trimming took off 0 bases at V and 0 bases at J, with 8 bases between the two ends. CDR1 is SGHRS, CDR2 YFSETQ, per germline. This CDR3 is CASSLGGSSTDTQYF. The CDR3 bases are TGCGCCAGCAGCTTGGGGGGTTCGAGCACAGATACGCAGTATTTT. Complete variable domain (other parts from reference TRBV5-1 and TRBJ2-3): KAGVTQTPRYLIKTRGQQVTLSCSPISGHRSVSWYQQTPGQGLQFLFEYFSETQRNKGNFPGRFSGRQFSNSRSEMNVSTLELGDSALYLCASSLGGSSTDTQYFGPGTRLTVL.

The rearrangement uses TRBV5-1 and TRBJ2-1; 7 bases map to TRBD1. This CDR3 spans 16 amino acids. V lost 4 bases, J lost 0 bases, and 7 bases stayed unmatched. Germline V gene lookup returns CDR1 SGHRS and CDR2 YFSETQ. The CDR3 nucleotides are TGCGCCAGCAGCCTCCAGGGGGTTAGCTCCTACAATGAGCAGTTCTTC. It codes for CASSLQGVSSYNEQFF.

This sequence joins TRBV5-1 and TRBJ1-2; no clear D. CDR1 SGHRS and CDR2 YFSETQ come from the germline V gene. The CDR3 runs to 15 residues. Trimming stripped 0 bases from V and 5 bases from J, with 14 bases between. The CDR3 DNA follows: TGCGCCAGCAGCTTGGGGAGGGTCGAGCGGTATGGCTACACCTTC. Its translation is CASSLGRVERYGYTF.

J is TRBJ2-1 and V is TRBV9; D unresolved. The length of the CDR3 is 12 residues. In germline, CDR1 is SGDLS, CDR2 YYNGEE. Deletions cut 4 bases from V and 12 bases from J, with 14 bases between. Here the CDR3 DNA reads TGTGCCAGCAGCACCCCTAGGGTTTGGCAGTTCTTC. This translates into CASSTPRVWQFF.

This sequence joins TRBV18 and TRBJ1-1, with TRBD1 as a possible D gene (5 bases). V was clipped by 2 bases and J by 1 base, with 8 bases between them. Per the germline V gene, CDR1 is KGHSH and CDR2 is LQKENI. The CDR3 is 14 amino acids. The CDR3 loop reads CASSPDRKNTEAFF. The CDR3, as DNA: TGTGCCAGCTCACCAGACAGAAAGAACACTGAAGCTTTCTTT.

The V gene is TRBV7-6, the J gene TRBJ2-1; 12 bases map to TRBD2. Germline assignment: CDR1 SGHVS and CDR2 FNYEAQ. This CDR3 region has 15 residues. The J segment lost 5 bases and the V segment lost 5 bases, leaving 4 bases of the junction unmatched. The CDR3 bases are TGTGCCAGCAGCAAACTAGCGGGAGGCCACAATGAGCAGTTCTTC. It translates to CASSKLAGGHNEQFF.

This chain links TRBV18 with TRBJ1-1; D gene unclear. The CDR3 consists of 15 residues. V lost 1 base to trimming and J lost 0 bases, with 9 bases between them. Per germline, CDR1 KGHSH and CDR2 LQKENI. The CDR3 DNA sequence: TGTGCCAGCTCACCACTCAGAGACATGAACACTGAAGCTTTCTTT. This sequence encodes CASSPLRDMNTEAFF. The whole variable domain, remainder taken from reference TRBV18 and TRBJ1-1, is NAGVMQNPRHLVRRRGQEARLRCSPMKGHSHVYWYRQLPEEGLKFMVYLQKENIIDESGMPKERFSAEFPKEGPSILRIQQVVRGDSAAYFCASSPLRDMNTEAFFGQGTRLTVV.

This clone was seen only a few times. V is TRBV12-5 and J is TRBJ1-1, with a tentative D call TRBD1 (5 bases). This CDR3 comprises 13 residues. Germline CDR1 LGHNT, CDR2 FRNRAP. The ends were cut back, 1 base at V and 6 bases at J, with 9 bases in the middle. CDR3 sequence: CASGLGQPAEAFF. CDR3 DNA sequence: TGTGCTAGTGGTTTGGGACAGCCTGCTGAAGCTTTCTTT.

In nucleotides, the CDR3 is TGTGCCAGCAGCTTCCTGGGAGCCGGGAGTCAAGAGACCCAGTACTTC. Its translation: CASSFLGAGSQETQYF. V and J are TRBV7-7 and TRBJ2-5, with TRBD2 as a possible D gene (6 bases). CDR1 is SSHAT and CDR2 is FNYEAQ in the germline V gene (reference sequence). V was shortened by 3 bases and J by 2 bases, with 16 bases between the two germline ends. The CDR3 contains 16 residues.

This clone has just one count. This chain joins TRBV25-1 and TRBJ1-1, with 8 nucleotides matching TRBD1. V dropped 1 base and J dropped 7; count of bases not matched to a gene: 11. The CDR3 runs to 16 residues. Germline CDR1 is MGHDK and CDR2 is SYGVNS. Here the CDR3 reads CASSEFGTGTMGEAFF. As DNA, the CDR3 is TGTGCCAGCAGTGAATTCGGGACAGGTACGATGGGTGAAGCTTTCTTT. Full variable domain (outside the CDR3, taken from reference TRBV25-1 and TRBJ1-1): EADIYQTPRYLVIGTGKKITLECSQTMGHDKMYWYQQDPGMELHLIHYSYGVNSTEKGDLSSESTVSRIRTEHFPLTLESARPSHTSQYLCASSEFGTGTMGEAFFGQGTRLTVV.

The V call is TRBV6-5, the J call TRBJ2-3; D ambiguous. CDR1 is MNHEY, CDR2 SVGAGI, per germline. Trimming removed 2 bases at V and 2 bases at J, with 11 bases between. CDR3 length: 15 amino acids. This chain's CDR3 is CASSYSDPYTDTQYF. Here the CDR3 DNA reads TGTGCCAGCAGTTACAGCGACCCCTACACAGATACGCAGTATTTT.